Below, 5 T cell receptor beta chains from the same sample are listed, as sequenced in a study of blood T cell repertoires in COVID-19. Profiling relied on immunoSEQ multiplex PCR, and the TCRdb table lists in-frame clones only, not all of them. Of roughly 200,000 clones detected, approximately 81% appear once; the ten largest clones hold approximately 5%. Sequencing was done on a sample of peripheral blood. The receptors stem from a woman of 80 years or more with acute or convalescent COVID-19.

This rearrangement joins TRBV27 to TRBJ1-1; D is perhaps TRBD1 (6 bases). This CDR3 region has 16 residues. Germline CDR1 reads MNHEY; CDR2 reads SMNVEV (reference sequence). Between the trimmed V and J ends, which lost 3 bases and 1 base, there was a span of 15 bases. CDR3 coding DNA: TGTGCCAGCAGTTTGAGTGGGGGCAGGACGAACACTGAAGCTTTCTTT. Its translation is CASSLSGGRTNTEAFF.

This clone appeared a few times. The CDR3 nucleotides are TGTGCCAGCAGCTTAGGCGGGAATGGCTGGCCCGGGGAGCTGTTTTTT. Protein sequence: CASSLGGNGWPGELFF. The chain is built from TRBV7-2 and TRBJ2-2, with D maybe TRBD2 (6 bases). The CDR3 has 16 residues. The ends were cut back, 1 base at V and 6 bases at J, with 15 bases in the middle. The V gene's germline CDR1 is SGHTA and CDR2 FQGNSA.

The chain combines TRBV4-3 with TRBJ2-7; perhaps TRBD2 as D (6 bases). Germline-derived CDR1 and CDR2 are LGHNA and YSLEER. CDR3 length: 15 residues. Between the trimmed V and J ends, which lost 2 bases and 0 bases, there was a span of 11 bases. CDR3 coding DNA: TGCGCCAGCAGCCAAAACGACGGGAGCTCCTACGAGCAGTACTTC. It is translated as CASSQNDGSSYEQYF.

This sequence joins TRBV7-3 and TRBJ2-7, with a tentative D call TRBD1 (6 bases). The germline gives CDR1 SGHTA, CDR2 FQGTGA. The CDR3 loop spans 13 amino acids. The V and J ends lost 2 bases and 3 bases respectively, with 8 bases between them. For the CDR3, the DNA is TGTGCCAGCAGCTTAGGGGGCGACTACGAGCAGTACTTC. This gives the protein CASSLGGDYEQYF.

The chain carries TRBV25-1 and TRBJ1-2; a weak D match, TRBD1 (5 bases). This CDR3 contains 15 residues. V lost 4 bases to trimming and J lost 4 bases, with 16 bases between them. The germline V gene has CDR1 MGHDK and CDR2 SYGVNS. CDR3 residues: CASSVGQGVAYGYTF. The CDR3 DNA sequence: TGTGCCAGCAGTGTTGGGCAGGGCGTAGCCTATGGCTACACCTTC.